Sequencing of this T cell receptor beta chain was carried out in a study of human T cells and chemical hapten exposure (TCRdb year 2021). Notes on the research overall: For sensitization, 2% DPC in acetone was applied to a roughly 2 cm by roughly 2 cm area of upper inner arm skin. Patients additionally received weekly therapeutic DPC doses to the scalp throughout the approximately 25-week study period. Patch testing was performed on the upper back with Finn chambers containing 0.01% DPC, and the patch tests were scored after 6 days according to International Contact Dermatitis Research Group standards. The mostly female patient cohort included alopecia areata with under or over 50% scalp involvement, alopecia totalis and alopecia universalis. Libraries were pooled for sequencing, and variation in per-sample TCR yields was attributed mainly to small differences in library volumes within the pool. Peripheral blood TCR repertoire changes were tracked in vivo in alopecia patients during primary and secondary sensitization to the hapten diphenylcyclopropenone (DPC). Blood was sampled from patients pre-sensitization (week 0) and at 2, 6 and about 24 weeks after DPC sensitization. Twenty-nine alopecia patients provided blood for TCR sequencing at one to four time points (pre-sensitization, 2, 6 and 24 weeks). From each blood RNA sample, both TCR alpha and TCR beta chains were sequenced.

In light of the paper, this sample's time point label describes: pre-sensitization, week 0. The treatment or condition label corresponds to: therapeutic diphenylcyclopropenone sensitization with weekly scalp DPC. Total RNA was isolated from unfractionated whole blood collected in Tempus Blood RNA tubes. At each patch-test visit, blood was drawn before the patch test was applied. To be eligible, patients had to be aged 18 to 70, diagnosed with alopecia and judged suitable for DPC therapy, while pregnant patients were excluded. Libraries were prepared through RACE. The reads were generated on a NextSeq 500. During library preparation, unique molecular identifiers were attached to individual cDNA molecules so that TCRs could be counted quantitatively and reproducibly. In the original analysis: The median number of TCRs per sample was 95,638, ranging from roughly 23,224 to 700,000. The Decombinator software suite was used to annotate V, J and CDR3 in the TCR reads. To make PS versus PT1 abundance plots, every sample was subsampled to the same number of TCRs (28,000). Expanded TCRs were defined as absent before sensitization and observed at least eight times at the 2-week time point. Using fastp at Q25 and MiXCR, TCRdb reprocessed the public reads and kept productive beta chains. Rows are unified per CDR3 protein, each entry keeping the most common DNA and genes. V and J calls and clone size were set by TCRdb, not the authors. The sample table lists tens of thousands of distinct CDR3 sequences, about a tenth of them with a count of one. Jointly, the top ten make up 25% to 30% of the sample.

Ten or more counts support this clonotype. Its antigen remains undetermined. Base qualities are missing; no much larger clone stands one base away. Results the study describes overall, beyond this receptor: No change with DPC sensitization was found in the number of TCRs above 1 in 1000 frequency, and no evidence of global repertoire structure alterations was found. A positive correlation was found between the number of PT1 expanded TCRs and patch test score, with significance reached at thresholds 8, 16 and 32 but not 4. Because all patients had alopecia, a presumed autoimmune disease, the immune response of the patients might differ from that of healthy individuals. Significantly more large CDR3 similarity clusters were formed by expanded TCRs than by pre-sensitization or healthy control sets, consistent with antigen-driven responses. Repeated subsampling changed both the strength of the expansion versus patch-test correlation and the threshold at which that correlation became significant.

This clonotype originated in a man aged 50-59 years with alopecia areata. Some clones in this sample may be carry-over from other donors' samples. Sequenced here: whole blood, sampled in connection with sensitization to the hapten diphenylcyclopropenone (DPC).

The CDR3 is CATSRPPGEQYF. At the DNA level, the sequence is TGTGCCACCAGCAGACCCCCTGGGGAGCAGTACTTC. The sequence links TRBV15 to TRBJ2-7; the D gene assignment is ambiguous. According to the germline V gene (reference sequence), CDR1 reads LNHNV and CDR2 reads YYDKDF. The CDR3 contains 12 residues, cysteine and phenylalanine counted. This entry keeps only the CDR3 DNA: 36 bases, framed from base 1. V drops 2 bases and J drops 7 bases, leaving 9 bases in between. The reference TRBV15 and TRBJ2-7 proteins fill in what lies around the CDR3, so the full variable domain reads DAMVIQNPRYQVTQFGKPVTLSCSQTLNHNVMYWYQQKSSQAPKLLFHYYDKDFNNEADTPDNFQSRRPNTSFCFLDIRSPGLGDTAMYLCATSRPPGEQYFGPGTRLTVT.